This T cell receptor beta chain comes out of a study of blood T cells in healthy people across ages. Study-level results: With age, beta diversity per million T cells declined roughly linearly, significantly by approximately 40.

For every donor, a draw yielded ten milliliters of peripheral blood. Total RNA amounts of at least 5 micrograms were extracted per sample. This clonotype was counted between two and nine times. No antigen is known for it. Germline CDR1 is DFQATT and CDR2 is SNEGSKA (reference sequence). This CDR3 comprises 18 residues. V trimming: 0 bases; J trimming: 4 bases; junction bases outside the gene matches: 6. The use of a sample-barcoded 5' primer and a J-beta primer mix characterized a second PCR of about 7 to 12 cycles. A single record per CDR3 protein comes from TCRdb applying MiXCR to the 5' RACE reads. This sample has 700,000 to 850,000 distinct CDR3 sequences, with 35% to 40% found just once.

The TCR originated in a man aged 18-30 years in good health. Sequenced sample: blood. V and J are TRBV20-1 and TRBJ2-1; 16 bases match TRBD2. The CDR3 coding sequence is TGCAGTGCTAGAGATTTGGGGACTAGCGGGGGGGGATACAATGAGCAGTTCTTC. It specifies CSARDLGTSGGGYNEQFF.